One and the same sample provided the 12 T cell receptor beta chains below, sequenced in a study of T-cell memory formation after mild COVID-19. MiXCR, run by TCRdb on the 5' RACE reads, gives a single entry per CDR3 protein. The sample shows more than 80,000 distinct CDR3 sequences, approximately 13% of them seen only once. The sequenced sample consisted of PBMCs or a T cell subset sorted from them (not recorded which). Every receptor here comes from an adult woman who had mild COVID-19 (a few samples of this study predate the infection). Cell type and time point are not known.

The chain links TRBV19 to TRBJ2-7, with TRBD1 matching 7 bases. Germline assignment: CDR1 LNHDA and CDR2 SQIVND (reference sequence). CDR3 size: 17 residues. Unmatched junction bases numbered 9, after V lost 1 base and J lost 0 bases. DNA of the CDR3: TGTGCCAGTAGTATAGCCTTGACAGGGCTTAGCTCCTACGAGCAGTACTTC. It codes for CASSIALTGLSSYEQYF.

This clonotype was counted a few times. In nucleotides, the CDR3 is TGTGCCAGTACGGCGGTCTGGGGGGATCCCGGGGAGCTGTTTTTT. Translating it yields CASTAVWGDPGELFF. The genes are TRBV19 and TRBJ2-2, with D tentatively TRBD2 (6 bases). This CDR3 has 15 residues. V lost 7 bases and J lost 6, with 18 bases in between. In germline, CDR1 is LNHDA, CDR2 SQIVND (reference sequence).

This clonotype has a handful of counts. J is TRBJ2-3 and V is TRBV7-9, with unresolved D. This CDR3 has 16 residues. Per germline, CDR1 SEHNR and CDR2 FQNEAQ (reference sequence). V was clipped by 0 bases and J by 2 bases, with 12 bases between them. CDR3 loop: CASSLALDGTTDTQYF. The CDR3 DNA follows: TGTGCCAGCAGCTTAGCGTTGGACGGCACCACAGATACGCAGTATTTT.

This chain uses TRBV30 with TRBJ1-4; no clear D. From germline, CDR1 is GTSNPN and CDR2 SVGIG (reference sequence). Trimming took off 2 bases at V and 8 bases at J, with 9 bases between the two ends. CDR3 length: 12 residues. The CDR3 DNA follows: TGTGCCTGGAGTCGTACGTCGGAAAAACTGTTTTTT. Amino acids: CAWSRTSEKLFF. Based on the CDR3 plus reference TRBV30 and TRBJ1-4, the full variable domain is SQTIHQWPATLVQPVGSPLSLECTVEGTSNPNLYWYRQAAGRGLQLLFYSVGIGQISSEVPQNLSASRPQDRQFILSSKKLLLSDSGFYLCAWSRTSEKLFFGSGTQLSVL.

This clonotype has just a few counts. The chain carries TRBV19 and TRBJ2-5; D unresolved. Germline V gene lookup returns CDR1 LNHDA and CDR2 SQIVND (reference sequence). The CDR3 totals 10 residues. Trimming removed 10 bases at V and 3 bases at J, with 6 bases between. The CDR3 protein is CATTKETQYF. The DNA of the CDR3 is TGTGCCACGACGAAAGAGACCCAGTACTTC.

The sample holds a few counts of this clonotype. The gene calls are TRBV27 and TRBJ2-4, with D perhaps TRBD1 (6 bases). Germline assignment: CDR1 MNHEY and CDR2 SMNVEV (reference sequence). Between the trimmed V and J ends, which lost 5 bases and 5 bases, there was a span of 16 bases. CDR3 size: 15 residues. The CDR3 region has the DNA TGTGCCAGCAGTCCTGACAGGTTTGGCGAAAACATTCAGTACTTC. This gives the protein CASSPDRFGENIQYF.

This rearrangement joins TRBV15 to TRBJ2-1, with 8 bases lining up with TRBD2. The V gene's germline CDR1 is LNHNV and CDR2 YYDKDF (reference sequence). The trim removed 0 bases at V and 8 bases at J, leaving 6 bases unmatched. The CDR3 is made up of 15 amino acids. CDR3 region: CATSRDSGGAYEQFF. The CDR3 nucleotides are TGTGCCACCAGCAGAGACTCCGGGGGGGCCTATGAGCAGTTCTTC.

The V gene is TRBV7-9, the J gene TRBJ2-7; 11 nucleotides match TRBD2. CDR1 and CDR2 (germline): SEHNR, FQNEAQ (reference sequence). This CDR3 is 15 amino acids long. The trim removed 3 bases at V and 4 bases at J, leaving 5 bases unmatched. CDR3: CASSLGLAEIYEQYF. The CDR3 region has the DNA TGTGCCAGCAGCTTGGGACTAGCGGAGATATACGAGCAGTACTTC.

This chain connects TRBV7-2 to TRBJ2-1; D may be TRBD2 (6 bases). Per germline, CDR1 SGHTA and CDR2 FQGNSA. This CDR3 comprises 16 residues. V was clipped by 5 bases and J by 7 bases, with 21 bases between them. The chain's CDR3 is CASSPWTSRRVNEQFF. The CDR3 DNA follows: TGTGCCAGCAGCCCCTGGACATCCCGGAGGGTGAATGAGCAGTTCTTC.

V is TRBV6-1 and J is TRBJ2-5, with D hard to call. This CDR3 comprises 14 residues. V lost 1 base, J lost 1 base, and 7 bases lay in between. The germline CDR1 and CDR2 sequences are MNHNS and SASEGT. The CDR3 DNA reads TGTGCCAGCAGTGAAGTGGTGATCCAAGAGACCCAGTACTTC. Amino acid sequence: CASSEVVIQETQYF.

This clonotype is classed as medium-sized. The chain couples TRBV7-8 to TRBJ2-3; D might be TRBD2 (6 bases). The CDR3 is made up of 16 amino acids. The germline V and J ends were trimmed by 1 base and 4 bases, with 15 bases remaining between them. Looked up from germline, CDR1 is SGHVS and CDR2 is FQNEAQ. CDR3 coding DNA: TGTGCCAGCAGCTTAGTGGGGGGAGAGCTGTCAGATACGCAGTATTTT. Residues: CASSLVGGELSDTQYF.

The CDR3 DNA is TGTGCCACCAGCAGGCGGGACAGGGCCACAGATACGCAGTATTTT. Protein: CATSRRDRATDTQYF. The chain combines TRBV15 with TRBJ2-3; 9 nucleotides match TRBD1. The CDR3 covers 15 residues. Germline CDR1 is LNHNV and CDR2 is YYDKDF (reference sequence). After removal of 3 bases from V and 2 bases from J, the junction contained 3 bases not matched to a gene.